This T cell receptor beta chain was documented in a study of T cells in Graves' hyperthyroidism and ophthalmopathy. CDR1 SGHTA and CDR2 FQGNSA come from the germline V gene. The V segment lost 5 bases and the J segment 7 bases; nucleotides outside the gene matches: 14. This CDR3 has 16 amino acids. The source material, RNA transcripts, was used to amplify TCR beta CDR3 regions. Initially, a first-round RT-PCR of the TCR CDR3 employed the HTBI primer set. Each CDR3 protein is one row after TCRdb ran MiXCR on the multiplex PCR reads. This sample has around 760,000 distinct CDR3 sequences, with 30% to 40% found just once. Regarding this clonotype: Lacking the conserved final phenylalanine or tryptophan, this CDR3 likely reflects a read error.

This chain connects TRBV7-2 to TRBJ1-2; 9 bases align to TRBD1. This sequence was found in a woman aged 40 to 50 with Graves' hyperthyroidism. The sequencing input was blood. In nucleotides, the CDR3 is TGTGCCAGCAGCGGTGGGACAGGGCCTAACCTTGGTGGCTACACCTCC. This gives the protein CASSGGTGPNLGGYTS.